This TCR beta chain was retrieved from a study of brain T cells in children with intractable seizures. Described time point: blood from clinic visit 5 months post-surgery; TSC patient then seizure free. Clones were sequenced by immunoSEQ multiplex PCR, and TCRdb holds only the in-frame ones, with some missing. The sample lists about 340,000 clones; approximately 93% were seen once. CDR3 length equals 15 residues. V lost 5 bases to trimming and J lost 4 bases, with 17 bases between them. Germline CDR1 reads SGHAT; CDR2 reads FQDESV (reference sequence). The receptor was derived from a boy under three years old with tuberous sclerosis and intractable seizures. V and J are TRBV11-1 and TRBJ1-2; D gene ambiguous. The source material was peripheral blood, sampled approximately 5 months after surgery. In DNA, the CDR3 is TGTGCCAGCAGCCAGAAGGCAACGTCTATCTATGGCTACACCTTC. Protein: CASSQKATSIYGYTF.